Sequencing of this T cell receptor (beta chain) was carried out in a study of cytomegalovirus exposure and HLA in healthy donors. Notes on the study in general: Immune exposure information available was restricted to CMV serostatus.

CDR1 is MGHRA and CDR2 is YSYEKL in the germline V gene. This CDR3 has 14 residues. Trimming stripped 1 base from V and 6 bases from J, with 10 bases between. Concerning this clone itself: Its specificity is not known.

PCR involved 60 Vbeta and 13 Jbeta primers. In the authors' methods: Later, an analysis found 80 million or so unique TCR beta chains, and approximately 10 million of these were shared. Sequencing used immunoSEQ multiplex PCR; TCRdb keeps in-frame clones, though not all of them. V, J and clone size were drawn from that table, and D and trimming were deduced from the DNA. Of roughly 170,000 clones in the sample, about 80% were seen once. This TCR came from a woman in her 30s in good health and CMV-seropositive. Input material: PBMCs. The chain links TRBV4-1 to TRBJ2-4; a possible D gene is TRBD2 (7 bases). CDR3 loop: CASSQGEGGNIQYF. The CDR3 DNA follows: TGCGCCAGCAGCCAAGGGGAGGGGGGAAACATTCAGTACTTC.